Below, 22 T cell receptor beta chains from the same sample are listed, as sequenced in a study of beta chain features in type 1 diabetes. The entirety of the isolated RNA underwent reverse transcription, so expressed TCRB transcripts were sequenced. The repertoire was sequenced with immunoSEQ multiplex PCR; TCRdb's copy has only in-frame clones and lacks some. The table lists around 240,000 clones, around 10% of them singletons. What was sequenced was naive CD4+ T cells from blood. These receptors were obtained from a woman aged 18-29 years in good health.

This clone appeared a few times. The V gene is TRBV11-2, the J gene TRBJ2-5, with 8 bases matching TRBD1. Trimming removed 4 bases from V and 3 bases from J; junction bases left unmatched: 10. The V gene's germline CDR1 is SGHAT and CDR2 FQNNGV. This CDR3 is built from 16 residues. In nucleotides, the CDR3 is TGTGCCAGCAGCTCTGGACAGGGAGCAACCAAAGAGACCCAGTACTTC. Translated: CASSSGQGATKETQYF. Based on the CDR3 plus reference TRBV11-2 and TRBJ2-5, the full variable domain is EAGVAQSPRYKIIEKRQSVAFWCNPISGHATLYWYQQILGQGPKLLIQFQNNGVVDDSQLPKDRFSAERLKGVDSTLKIQPAKLEDSAVYLCASSSGQGATKETQYFGPGTRLLVL.

This chain joins TRBV2 and TRBJ2-3; 8 bases fit TRBD2. The CDR3 totals 14 residues. The ends lost 9 bases at V and 1 base at J; junction bases unmatched: 6. Germline V lookup: CDR1 SNHLY, CDR2 FYNNEI. The CDR3 here is CARGGRGGTDTQYF. The CDR3 nucleotides read TGTGCCAGAGGCGGGCGGGGGGGCACAGATACGCAGTATTTT. Full variable domain (rest looked up from reference TRBV2 and TRBJ2-3): EPEVTQTPSHQVTQMGQEVILRCVPISNHLYFYWYRQILGQKVEFLVSFYNNEISEKSEIFDDQFSVERPDGSNFTLKIRSTKLEDSAMYFCARGGRGGTDTQYFGPGTRLTVL.

The sample holds a few counts of this clone. The chain is built from TRBV10-3 and TRBJ2-2; 7 nucleotides line up with TRBD1. CDR3 length: 15 amino acids. The germline gives CDR1 ENHRY, CDR2 SYGVKD. Trimming removed 6 bases from V and 3 bases from J; junction bases left unmatched: 7. The CDR3 loop is CAIRPDRADTGELFF. DNA for the CDR3: TGTGCCATCAGGCCCGACAGGGCGGACACCGGGGAGCTGTTTTTT.

The chain recombines TRBV25-1 with TRBJ2-7; 10 bases map to TRBD2. Germline V gene data show CDR1 as MGHDK and CDR2 as SYGVNS. The CDR3 loop spans 16 amino acids. With V trimmed by 5 bases and J by 2 bases, 9 bases remained unmatched. The CDR3 spells CASSLRRAGGTYEQYF. Here the CDR3 DNA reads TGTGCCAGCAGTCTTAGACGAGCGGGGGGGACCTACGAGCAGTACTTC.

The chain joins TRBV7-2 to TRBJ2-5; 9 nucleotides align to TRBD2. The ends lost 4 bases at V and 2 bases at J; junction bases unmatched: 11. The CDR3 sequence is 17 residues long. CDR1 is SGHTA and CDR2 is FQGNSA in the germline V gene. The CDR3 DNA is TGTGCCAGCAGCTCTCGCGGTTACGCGGGGGGGCAAGAGACCCAGTACTTC. Its translation: CASSSRGYAGGQETQYF.

In its sample, this clone was seen a few times. The gene calls are TRBV23-1 and TRBJ2-3; a possible D gene is TRBD1 (5 bases). TRBV23-1 is flagged as an ORF with uncertain function. Deletions cut 2 bases from V and 5 bases from J, with 11 bases between. The length of the CDR3 is 14 residues. The CDR3 DNA reads TGCGCCAGCAGTCAACCCCCCAGGGAAGATACGCAGTATTTT. Its protein product is CASSQPPREDTQYF.

The chain recombines TRBV30 with TRBJ1-3, with 9 positions matching TRBD1. CDR3 length: 13 residues. Germline V CDR1 and CDR2: GTSNPN, SVGIG (reference sequence). V gave up 3 bases and J gave up 7 bases; unmatched junction bases: 4. CDR3 in DNA: TGTGCCTGGAGCCTGACAGGGGGGAACACCATATATTTT. Encoded protein: CAWSLTGGNTIYF.

This clone was seen a handful of times. This chain uses TRBV4-2 with TRBJ2-7; 10 nucleotides agree with TRBD2. Germline V gives CDR1 LGHNA, CDR2 YNFKEQ. The CDR3 covers 19 residues. V trimming: 4 bases; J trimming: 5 bases; junction bases outside the gene matches: 20. The CDR3 sequence: CASSPSRGPSGSPSHEQYF. The CDR3 bases are TGTGCCAGCAGCCCCTCCAGGGGGCCTAGCGGGAGCCCATCCCACGAGCAGTACTTC.

The J gene is TRBJ1-1, the V gene TRBV7-9; tentative D call: TRBD1 (6 bases). Between the trimmed V and J ends, which lost 11 bases and 0 bases, there was a span of 22 bases. The CDR3 consists of 16 residues. Germline loops: CDR1 SEHNR, CDR2 FQNEAQ (reference sequence). CDR3 sequence (DNA): TGTGCCGGAACCTCGGACAGCTCGAGACTGAACACTGAAGCTTTCTTT. Protein sequence: CAGTSDSSRLNTEAFF.

This clone was seen a handful of times. The J gene is TRBJ1-6, the V gene TRBV14; 7 bases are a match to TRBD1. This CDR3 has 18 residues. Germline-derived CDR1 and CDR2 are SGHDN and FVKESK. The ends lost 3 bases at V and 6 bases at J; junction bases unmatched: 14. CDR3 bases: TGTGCCAGCAGCCAGTTTCGGATTAGGGGGCGCGGTAATTCACCCCTCCACTTT. The encoded protein is CASSQFRIRGRGNSPLHF.

This chain uses TRBV5-1 with TRBJ2-7; 9 bases fit TRBD1. The V gene's germline CDR1 is SGHRS and CDR2 YFSETQ. The junction had 7 bases not matched to a gene; V was cut back by 0 bases and J by 6 bases. The CDR3 loop spans 15 amino acids. The CDR3 spells CASSLDGTGRIEQYF. The CDR3, as DNA: TGCGCCAGCAGCTTGGATGGGACAGGGCGGATCGAGCAGTACTTC.

The CDR3, as DNA: TGTGCCAGCAGCTCCCTGCTAGGAGGAGGCTCACCCCTCCACTTT. Amino acid sequence: CASSSLLGGGSPLHF. The chain has TRBV9 and TRBJ1-6; D is ambiguous. Germline CDR1 is SGDLS and CDR2 is YYNGEE. This CDR3 contains 15 residues. V was pared by 4 bases and J by 10 bases, with 18 bases between. The full variable domain, in which reference TRBV9 and TRBJ1-6 provide the parts outside the CDR3, is DSGVTQTPKHLITATGQRVTLRCSPRSGDLSVYWYQQSLDQGLQFLIQYYNGEERAKGNILERFSAQQFPDLHSELNLSSLELGDSALYFCASSSLLGGGSPLHFGNGTRLTVT.

Only a few counts were recorded for this clone. The chain links TRBV5-1 to TRBJ2-6; 7 bases are shared with TRBD1. The germline V gene has CDR1 SGHRS and CDR2 YFSETQ. Trimming at V came to 5 bases and at J to 2 bases, leaving 1 base not matched to a gene. The CDR3 covers 14 residues. CDR3 in DNA: TGCGCCAGCAGTACAGGGGCTGGGGCCAACGTCCTGACTTTC. Encoded protein: CASSTGAGANVLTF.

This clone came up a few times. V gene TRBV18 combines with J gene TRBJ1-2; 7 bases map to TRBD1. Trimming cost V 2 bases and J 7 bases; bases outside gene matches: 4. The CDR3 is 13 amino acids. Germline V gene lookup returns CDR1 KGHSH and CDR2 LQKENI. DNA for the CDR3: TGTGCCAGCTCACCAGAAGGGGGCCGTGGCTACACCTTC. Encoded protein: CASSPEGGRGYTF.

This sequence joins TRBV15 and TRBJ1-5; D perhaps matches TRBD1 (6 bases). Germline V gene lookup returns CDR1 LNHNV and CDR2 YYDKDF (reference sequence). The CDR3 is 15 residues long. V lost 4 bases and J lost 6, with 16 bases in between. The CDR3 DNA reads as TGTGCCACCAGCACCGGGAACAGGGTTGGTCAGCCCCAGCATTTT. Its translation: CATSTGNRVGQPQHF.

As for this clone: Additional DNA sequences in this sample encode the identical CDR3. The rearrangement uses TRBV5-1 and TRBJ1-1; 10 bases map to TRBD1. Looked up from germline, CDR1 is SGHRS and CDR2 is YFSETQ. V was pared by 4 bases and J by 4 bases, with 1 base of the junction left unmatched. The CDR3 has 13 amino acids. CDR3 nucleotide sequence: TGCGCCAGCAGCAGGACAGGGGGCACTGAAGCTTTCTTT. Amino acid sequence: CASSRTGGTEAFF. The variable domain in full, with the rest retrieved from reference TRBV5-1 and TRBJ1-1, is KAGVTQTPRYLIKTRGQQVTLSCSPISGHRSVSWYQQTPGQGLQFLFEYFSETQRNKGNFPGRFSGRQFSNSRSEMNVSTLELGDSALYLCASSRTGGTEAFFGQGTRLTVV.

The genes are TRBV7-2 and TRBJ2-5; 14 bases fit TRBD2. The V gene end was trimmed by 4 bases and the J gene end by 5 bases; junction bases not matched to a gene: 6. Germline V lookup: CDR1 SGHTA, CDR2 FQGNSA. This CDR3 comprises 16 residues. CDR3 region: CASSSGTSGSAETQYF. The CDR3 DNA reads as TGTGCCAGCAGCTCGGGGACTAGCGGGAGCGCGGAGACCCAGTACTTC.

The rearrangement joins TRBV6-5 to TRBJ1-2; D is perhaps TRBD1 (6 bases). CDR1 MNHEY and CDR2 SVGAGI come from the germline V gene. This CDR3 contains 14 residues. Trimming stripped 0 bases from V and 5 bases from J, with 10 bases between. CDR3 loop: CASSYSPGVYGYTF. CDR3 DNA: TGTGCCAGCAGTTACTCGCCAGGGGTTTATGGCTACACCTTC.

V usage is TRBV7-9 and J usage is TRBJ1-1; 9 nucleotides align to TRBD1. The germline V gene has CDR1 SEHNR and CDR2 FQNEAQ (reference sequence). The CDR3 covers 17 residues. The trim removed 1 base at V and 3 bases at J, leaving 9 bases unmatched. CDR3 residues: CASSLGVPQGADTEAFF. The CDR3 nucleotides read TGTGCCAGCAGCTTAGGCGTCCCACAGGGGGCGGACACTGAAGCTTTCTTT. The full variable domain, completed using reference TRBV7-9 and TRBJ1-1, is DTGVSQNPRHKITKRGQNVTFRCDPISEHNRLYWYRQTLGQGPEFLTYFQNEAQLEKSRLLSDRFSAERPKGSFSTLEIQRTEQGDSAMYLCASSLGVPQGADTEAFFGQGTRLTVV.

This clone was observed a handful of times. This sample also contains other DNA sequences that code for the same CDR3. V and J are TRBV5-1 and TRBJ2-7; TRBD2 matches 8 bases. Per germline, CDR1 SGHRS and CDR2 YFSETQ. V shed 3 bases, J shed 4 bases, and the junction held 6 bases outside the gene matches. This CDR3 has 14 residues. CDR3 coding DNA: TGCGCCAGCAGCTCAACTAGCGGACGATACGAGCAGTACTTC. Translated: CASSSTSGRYEQYF. The variable domain in full, with the rest retrieved from reference TRBV5-1 and TRBJ2-7, is KAGVTQTPRYLIKTRGQQVTLSCSPISGHRSVSWYQQTPGQGLQFLFEYFSETQRNKGNFPGRFSGRQFSNSRSEMNVSTLELGDSALYLCASSSTSGRYEQYFGPGTRLTVT.

This clone turned up a few times. V gene TRBV5-1 combines with J gene TRBJ1-2, with TRBD1 identical over 9 bases. With 4 bases clipped from V and 6 bases from J, the junction kept 7 bases outside the gene matches. The germline V gene encodes CDR1 SGHRS and CDR2 YFSETQ. The CDR3 contains 14 residues. The CDR3 spells CASSTGQGVNGYTF. The CDR3 nucleotides are TGCGCCAGCAGCACGGGACAGGGAGTTAATGGCTACACCTTC.

This clone was counted a single time. The V and J genes are TRBV19 and TRBJ1-5, with no clear D. This CDR3 spans 19 amino acids. Trimming left V 3 bases short and J 1 base short, with 22 bases between. Germline CDR1 and CDR2: LNHDA and SQIVND (reference sequence). The CDR3 bases are TGTGCCAGTAGTATCCTCCGGGGAATGGGGAGTTCGAGCAATCAGCCCCAGCATTTT. Translating gives CASSILRGMGSSSNQPQHF.